These 10 T cell receptor beta chains were sequenced from one sample in a study of OX40 agonist ivuxolimab in advanced cancers. TCRdb keeps only in-frame clones here, not all; method: immunoSEQ multiplex PCR. The repertoire holds 11,000 to 15,000 clones, with around 93% as singletons. The sequenced sample was CD4+ or CD8+ T cells sorted from blood, obtained in a trial of the OX40 agonist ivuxolimab. These receptors were obtained from an adult with an advanced solid tumor such as melanoma, head and neck, liver or kidney cancer.

Here the CDR3 reads CASTPGTGTYEQYF. The DNA of the CDR3 is TGTGCCAGTACCCCAGGGACAGGGACCTACGAGCAGTACTTC. The chain links TRBV19 to TRBJ2-5; 9 bases agree with TRBD1. The end of the DNA is better explained by TRBJ2-7, so the J call may be wrong. In germline, CDR1 is LNHDA, CDR2 SQIVND (reference sequence). The CDR3 spans 14 residues.

V usage is TRBV14 and J usage is TRBJ2-7, with D possibly matching TRBD2 (6 bases). Trimming removed 4 bases from V and 1 base from J, with 17 bases in between. Looked up from germline, CDR1 is SGHDN and CDR2 is FVKESK. This CDR3 region has 16 residues. The chain's CDR3 is CASSRKAPGLSYEQYF. The CDR3 coding sequence is TGTGCCAGCAGCCGAAAAGCACCGGGACTGTCCTACGAGCAGTACTTC.

Only one count was recorded for this clone. This chain joins TRBV28 and TRBJ2-5; the D gene is possibly TRBD1 (6 bases). The CDR3 loop spans 11 amino acids. V dropped 8 bases and J dropped 3 bases, with 7 bases sitting between them. Germline values: CDR1 MDHEN, CDR2 SYDVKM. Written as DNA, the CDR3 is TGTGCCAGCCACAGGGAAGAGACCCAGTACTTC. This translates into CASHREETQYF.

This chain joins TRBV4-1 and TRBJ2-3; D not resolved. CDR3 size: 14 residues. V gave up 0 bases and J gave up 1 base, with 5 bases separating them. The germline CDR1 and CDR2 sequences are MGHRA and YSYEKL. The CDR3 loop is CASSQEARTDTQYF. In nucleotides, the CDR3 is TGCGCCAGCAGCCAAGAAGCCCGCACAGATACGCAGTATTTT.

The CDR3 sequence is CASSSWTSGDYEQYF. In nucleotides, the CDR3 is TGTGCCAGCAGCTCTTGGACTAGCGGAGACTACGAGCAGTACTTC. This chain uses TRBV5-6 with TRBJ2-7, with 10 nucleotides matching TRBD2. With 3 bases clipped from V and 3 bases from J, the junction kept 6 bases outside the gene matches. The V gene's germline CDR1 is SGHDT and CDR2 YYEEEE. The CDR3 is made up of 15 amino acids.

The chain links TRBV30 to TRBJ2-7; D perhaps matches TRBD1 (6 bases). The germline V gene has CDR1 GTSNPN and CDR2 SVGIG (reference sequence). CDR3 size: 14 residues. With 0 bases removed from V and 2 bases from J, the gap between germline ends came to 11 bases. The DNA of the CDR3 is TGTGCCTGGAGTGTAGGTGGGGGCCCCTACGAGCAGTACTTC. This gives the protein CAWSVGGGPYEQYF.

The V call is TRBV6-6, the J call TRBJ2-7, with D perhaps TRBD2 (7 bases). V gave up 2 bases and J gave up 5 bases, with 13 bases separating them. This CDR3 contains 14 residues. Germline V CDR1 and CDR2: MNHNY, SVGAGI (reference sequence). CDR3 DNA: TGTGCCAGCAGTTACGGGGGGGGGCTTAACGAGCAGTACTTC. As protein: CASSYGGGLNEQYF.

The chain employs TRBV19 and TRBJ2-4, with a tentative D call TRBD1 (5 bases). The V gene's germline CDR1 is LNHDA and CDR2 SQIVND (reference sequence). CDR3 length equals 14 residues. Trimming took off 4 bases at V and 7 bases at J, with 14 bases between the two ends. CDR3 region: CASSKWQGTNIQYF. The DNA of the CDR3 is TGTGCCAGTAGTAAATGGCAGGGTACGAACATTCAGTACTTC.

The table lists this clone with a count of one. V and J are TRBV7-9 and TRBJ2-1; 11 nucleotides match TRBD2. Germline CDR1 reads SEHNR; CDR2 reads FQNEAQ (reference sequence). Trimming removed 2 bases from V and 3 bases from J; junction bases left unmatched: 3. This CDR3 is 16 amino acids long. The CDR3 region has the DNA TGTGCCAGCAGCTTACGGACTAGCGGGTACTACAATGAGCAGTTCTTC. It translates to CASSLRTSGYYNEQFF.

The CDR3 bases are TGTGCCAGCAGCTTGGGACAGAATCAGCCCCAGCATTTT. Amino acids: CASSLGQNQPQHF. The chain carries TRBV11-2 and TRBJ1-5; 7 bases agree with TRBD1. J gave up 4 bases and V 3 bases, and 0 bases lay outside the gene matches. The CDR3 covers 13 residues. The germline V gene encodes CDR1 SGHAT and CDR2 FQNNGV.